Listed below are T cell receptor beta chains from one sample, sequenced in a study of blood T cell repertoires in COVID-19. Produced via immunoSEQ multiplex PCR; TCRdb's table is partial and in-frame only. The sample carries roughly 200,000 clones, about 85% recorded once. Sequenced material: peripheral blood. All receptors derive from a man in his 70s with acute or convalescent COVID-19. CDR3s include the opening cysteine and the closing phenylalanine or tryptophan. A D gene is named only where the DNA matches it firmly. For some rows the clone size is stated as once, few or many, or as a class when expanded; others skip it.

D gene	V gene	J gene	clone size	CDR3 protein	CDR3 DNA
TRBD1	TRBV19	TRBJ1-2	.	CASSRDRGRAYGYTF	TGTGCCAGTAGTAGGGACAGGGGGCGCGCCTATGGCTACACCTTC
.	TRBV28	TRBJ1-5	.	CASSPPVNSNQPQHF	TGTGCCAGCAGTCCCCCTGTTAATAGCAATCAGCCCCAGCATTTT
.	TRBV10-3	TRBJ2-1	.	CAISEGGAGRNEQFF	TGTGCCATCAGTGAGGGGGGGGCTGGCAGGAATGAGCAGTTCTTC
.	TRBV29-1	TRBJ1-1	once	CSVGRQLNTEAFF	TGCAGCGTTGGCCGACAGCTGAACACTGAAGCTTTCTTT
.	TRBV25-1	TRBJ2-1	.	CASSVGRGISGEQFF	TGTGCCAGCAGTGTAGGGAGGGGGATTTCAGGTGAGCAGTTCTTC
TRBD2	TRBV7-7	TRBJ2-5	.	CASSLQRGLAAPLHF	TGTGCCAGCAGCTTACAGAGGGGACTAGCTGCCCCTCTGCACTTC
.	TRBV30	TRBJ1-2	.	CAWSWLGSAGYGYTF	TGTGCCTGGAGTTGGCTTGGATCCGCGGGCTATGGCTACACCTTC
TRBD2	TRBV6-5	TRBJ2-7	.	CASSDHSGGPYEQYF	TGTGCCAGCAGCGATCACTCGGGAGGGCCTTACGAGCAGTACTTC
TRBD2	TRBV28	TRBJ2-7	.	CASTSGDEQYF	TGTGCTTCCACTAGCGGGGACGAGCAGTACTTC
TRBD1	TRBV7-2	TRBJ2-5	.	CASSLGQLETQYF	TGTGCCAGCAGCTTGGGACAGTTAGAGACCCAGTACTTC
.	TRBV2	TRBJ2-3	.	CASSERQTTDTQYF	TGTGCCAGCAGTGAACGACAGACCACAGATACGCAGTATTTT
TRBD2	TRBV20-1	TRBJ2-1	.	CSASGASGSSYNEQFF	TGCAGTGCTAGTGGGGCTAGCGGGAGCTCCTACAATGAGCAGTTCTTC
TRBD1	TRBV4-2	TRBJ2-1	.	CASSRTDRGGNEQFF	TGTGCCAGCAGCCGGACGGACAGGGGAGGCAATGAGCAGTTCTTC
TRBD1	TRBV9	TRBJ1-1	once	CASSVYAGGSAEAFF	TGTGCCAGCAGCGTATACGCAGGGGGCAGTGCGGAAGCTTTCTTT
TRBD1	TRBV18	TRBJ1-6	.	CASSPGQGNSPLHF	TGTGCCAGCTCACCGGGACAGGGTAATTCACCCCTCCACTTT
.	TRBV5-1	TRBJ2-1	.	CASSLGQLYNEQFF	TGCGCCAGCAGCTTAGGACAGCTTTACAATGAGCAGTTCTTC
.	TRBV10-3	TRBJ2-2	once	CAISEPHDTGLSNTGELFF	TGTGCCATCAGTGAGCCGCATGACACAGGGTTATCGAACACCGGGGAGCTGTTTTTT
TRBD2	TRBV28	TRBJ2-7	.	CASSPSGGAYEQYF	TGTGCCAGCAGTCCCTCCGGGGGGGCCTACGAGCAGTACTTC
.	TRBV7-6	TRBJ1-2	.	CASSLGGGAWGYTF	TGTGCCAGCAGCTTAGGGGGGGGCGCGTGGGGCTACACCTTC
TRBD1	TRBV28	TRBJ1-5	.	CASSLGTGRFQPQHF	TGTGCCAGCAGTCTCGGGACAGGGCGTTTTCAGCCCCAGCATTTT
TRBD1	TRBV12-3/TRBV12-4	TRBJ1-5	.	CASSADRNQPQHF	TGTGCCAGCAGTGCGGACAGGAATCAGCCCCAGCATTTT
.	TRBV6-2/TRBV6-3	TRBJ2-5	.	CASSSRGEDNPLWAQYF	TGTGCCAGCAGTTCCCGAGGGGAGGACAACCCTTTATGGGCCCAGTACTTC
TRBD1	TRBV2	TRBJ1-2	many	CASSVDRDFILGYTF	TGTGCCAGCAGTGTGGACAGGGATTTTATTCTTGGCTACACCTTC
.	TRBV6-5	TRBJ2-7	.	CATTAAGSSYEQYF	TGTGCCACCACCGCGGCGGGTTCCTCCTACGAGCAGTACTTC
TRBD2	TRBV7-8	TRBJ2-1	.	CASSWETSGISQFF	TGTGCCAGCAGCTGGGAGACTAGCGGGATAAGTCAGTTCTTC
TRBD1	TRBV23-1	TRBJ1-6	.	CASSSRDSNSPLHF	TGCGCCAGCAGTTCCCGGGACAGCAATTCACCCCTCCACTTT
.	TRBV5-1	TRBJ1-1	.	CASSLAYRDAEAFF	TGCGCCAGCAGCTTGGCCTACAGGGACGCTGAAGCTTTCTTT
TRBD2	TRBV6-2/TRBV6-3	TRBJ2-7	few	CASSYWLAGGLSYEQYF	TGTGCCAGCAGTTACTGGCTAGCGGGAGGGCTCTCCTACGAGCAGTACTTC
.	TRBV10-3	TRBJ1-1	.	CATQSSTALNTEAFF	TGTGCCACCCAAAGTTCGACAGCTTTGAACACTGAAGCTTTCTTT
TRBD1	TRBV5-6	TRBJ2-5	.	CASSNRGLQETQYF	TGTGCCAGCAGCAACAGGGGGCTCCAAGAGACCCAGTACTTC
TRBD1	TRBV27	TRBJ1-3	.	CASSLQGAGNTIYF	TGTGCCAGCAGTTTACAGGGGGCTGGAAACACCATATATTTT
TRBD2	TRBV5-1	TRBJ2-7	few	CASSLTSGRLYEQYF	TGCGCCAGCAGCCTGACTAGCGGGAGGTTGTACGAGCAGTACTTC
.	TRBV12-3/TRBV12-4	TRBJ2-1	.	CASSLDEYNEQFF	TGTGCCAGCAGTTTAGACGAGTACAATGAGCAGTTCTTC
TRBD1	TRBV19	TRBJ1-6	.	CASSGQGHSPLHF	TGTGCCAGCTCCGGACAGGGGCATTCACCCCTCCACTTT
.	TRBV5-1	TRBJ2-5	few	CASSSGFQETQYF	TGCGCCAGCAGCTCGGGGTTTCAAGAGACCCAGTACTTC
TRBD1	TRBV29-1	TRBJ2-5	.	CSARPADRVFGTQYF	TGCAGCGCACGGCCGGCGGACAGGGTTTTTGGGACCCAGTACTTC
TRBD2	TRBV27	TRBJ2-5	.	CASSSRGLASGETQYF	TGTGCCAGCAGTTCCCGAGGACTAGCGTCAGGAGAGACCCAGTACTTC
.	TRBV9	TRBJ2-7	.	CASSPPQGEPYEQYF	TGTGCCAGCAGCCCCCCGCAGGGCGAGCCCTACGAGCAGTACTTC
.	TRBV23-1	TRBJ1-5	once	CASRDKAGNQPQHF	TGCGCCAGCAGGGACAAGGCCGGCAATCAGCCCCAGCATTTT
TRBD2	TRBV5-1	TRBJ2-1	.	CASCWSGRSDEQFF	TGCGCCAGCTGTTGGAGCGGGAGGAGCGATGAGCAGTTCTTC
TRBD1	TRBV7-9	TRBJ2-7	few	CASSRDSQFYEQYF	TGTGCCAGCAGCCGGGACAGCCAATTCTACGAGCAGTACTTC
.	TRBV7-2	TRBJ2-1	.	CASSVRVPSSYNEQFF	TGTGCCAGCAGCGTCAGGGTTCCAAGCTCCTACAATGAGCAGTTCTTC
.	TRBV7-2	TRBJ1-5	once	CASSLASNVNQPQHF	TGTGCCAGCAGCTTAGCGAGCAACGTCAATCAGCCCCAGCATTTT
TRBD1	TRBV6-6	TRBJ2-2	.	CASSRNRGSGTGELFF	TGTGCCAGCAGTAGAAACAGGGGGTCGGGCACCGGGGAGCTGTTTTTT
TRBD2	TRBV12-5	TRBJ2-1	.	CASGLSLAGVYEQFF	TGTGCTAGTGGTTTGTCTCTAGCGGGAGTATATGAGCAGTTCTTC